This TCR beta chain was recovered during a study of T-cell memory formation after mild COVID-19. Findings and caveats of the study: Clones that contracted from day 15 to 85 were balanced CD4/CD8, while later expanders leaned CD4+. For contracting clones, CD4+ ones sat mainly in CM and EM, CD8+ in EMRA.

Constant-segment-primed 5'RACE gave TCR alpha and TCR beta cDNA libraries with sample barcodes and UMIs. TCRdb itself ran the 5' RACE reads through MiXCR, one entry per CDR3 protein. The sample shows approximately 150,000 distinct CDR3 sequences, more than 14% of them seen only once. The CDR3 extends over 14 amino acids. The germline V gene encodes CDR1 MNHNS and CDR2 SASEGT. The ends were cut back, 7 bases at V and 1 base at J, with 10 bases in the middle. Comments on this clonotype: What it binds is not known.

The sequence derives from an adult woman who had mild COVID-19 (a few samples of this study predate the infection). Cell type and time point are not known. The specimen sequenced was PBMCs or a T cell subset sorted from them (not recorded which). The rearrangement links TRBV6-1 to TRBJ2-2, with D perhaps matching TRBD1 (6 bases). This chain's CDR3 is CASILTGNTGELFF. The CDR3, as DNA: TGTGCCAGCATCCTGACAGGGAACACCGGGGAGCTGTTTTTT.